This TCR beta chain comes out of a study of pediatric ulcerative colitis. Overall study findings and caveats: No controls had the two rectal clonotypes shared by ulcerative colitis patients.

Points on this clone: Antigen specificity is unknown.

Unmatched junction bases numbered 9, after V lost 6 bases and J lost 4 bases. There are 15 residues in the CDR3. Germline CDR1 KGHSH, CDR2 LQKENI. At colonoscopy, a blood sample was also collected. Sequencing was performed with immunoSEQ multiplex PCR; in TCRdb, only in-frame clones are kept and a portion is missing. The sample carries more than 50,000 clones, around 87% recorded once. The source material was blood. The TCR comes from a boy under 18 who was a control in a study of pediatric ulcerative colitis. The gene calls are TRBV18 and TRBJ2-3, with 8 bases fitting TRBD1. As DNA, the CDR3 is TGTGCCAGCTCGATTGGCAGGGGGCTGGCAGATACGCAGTATTTT. It is translated as CASSIGRGLADTQYF.